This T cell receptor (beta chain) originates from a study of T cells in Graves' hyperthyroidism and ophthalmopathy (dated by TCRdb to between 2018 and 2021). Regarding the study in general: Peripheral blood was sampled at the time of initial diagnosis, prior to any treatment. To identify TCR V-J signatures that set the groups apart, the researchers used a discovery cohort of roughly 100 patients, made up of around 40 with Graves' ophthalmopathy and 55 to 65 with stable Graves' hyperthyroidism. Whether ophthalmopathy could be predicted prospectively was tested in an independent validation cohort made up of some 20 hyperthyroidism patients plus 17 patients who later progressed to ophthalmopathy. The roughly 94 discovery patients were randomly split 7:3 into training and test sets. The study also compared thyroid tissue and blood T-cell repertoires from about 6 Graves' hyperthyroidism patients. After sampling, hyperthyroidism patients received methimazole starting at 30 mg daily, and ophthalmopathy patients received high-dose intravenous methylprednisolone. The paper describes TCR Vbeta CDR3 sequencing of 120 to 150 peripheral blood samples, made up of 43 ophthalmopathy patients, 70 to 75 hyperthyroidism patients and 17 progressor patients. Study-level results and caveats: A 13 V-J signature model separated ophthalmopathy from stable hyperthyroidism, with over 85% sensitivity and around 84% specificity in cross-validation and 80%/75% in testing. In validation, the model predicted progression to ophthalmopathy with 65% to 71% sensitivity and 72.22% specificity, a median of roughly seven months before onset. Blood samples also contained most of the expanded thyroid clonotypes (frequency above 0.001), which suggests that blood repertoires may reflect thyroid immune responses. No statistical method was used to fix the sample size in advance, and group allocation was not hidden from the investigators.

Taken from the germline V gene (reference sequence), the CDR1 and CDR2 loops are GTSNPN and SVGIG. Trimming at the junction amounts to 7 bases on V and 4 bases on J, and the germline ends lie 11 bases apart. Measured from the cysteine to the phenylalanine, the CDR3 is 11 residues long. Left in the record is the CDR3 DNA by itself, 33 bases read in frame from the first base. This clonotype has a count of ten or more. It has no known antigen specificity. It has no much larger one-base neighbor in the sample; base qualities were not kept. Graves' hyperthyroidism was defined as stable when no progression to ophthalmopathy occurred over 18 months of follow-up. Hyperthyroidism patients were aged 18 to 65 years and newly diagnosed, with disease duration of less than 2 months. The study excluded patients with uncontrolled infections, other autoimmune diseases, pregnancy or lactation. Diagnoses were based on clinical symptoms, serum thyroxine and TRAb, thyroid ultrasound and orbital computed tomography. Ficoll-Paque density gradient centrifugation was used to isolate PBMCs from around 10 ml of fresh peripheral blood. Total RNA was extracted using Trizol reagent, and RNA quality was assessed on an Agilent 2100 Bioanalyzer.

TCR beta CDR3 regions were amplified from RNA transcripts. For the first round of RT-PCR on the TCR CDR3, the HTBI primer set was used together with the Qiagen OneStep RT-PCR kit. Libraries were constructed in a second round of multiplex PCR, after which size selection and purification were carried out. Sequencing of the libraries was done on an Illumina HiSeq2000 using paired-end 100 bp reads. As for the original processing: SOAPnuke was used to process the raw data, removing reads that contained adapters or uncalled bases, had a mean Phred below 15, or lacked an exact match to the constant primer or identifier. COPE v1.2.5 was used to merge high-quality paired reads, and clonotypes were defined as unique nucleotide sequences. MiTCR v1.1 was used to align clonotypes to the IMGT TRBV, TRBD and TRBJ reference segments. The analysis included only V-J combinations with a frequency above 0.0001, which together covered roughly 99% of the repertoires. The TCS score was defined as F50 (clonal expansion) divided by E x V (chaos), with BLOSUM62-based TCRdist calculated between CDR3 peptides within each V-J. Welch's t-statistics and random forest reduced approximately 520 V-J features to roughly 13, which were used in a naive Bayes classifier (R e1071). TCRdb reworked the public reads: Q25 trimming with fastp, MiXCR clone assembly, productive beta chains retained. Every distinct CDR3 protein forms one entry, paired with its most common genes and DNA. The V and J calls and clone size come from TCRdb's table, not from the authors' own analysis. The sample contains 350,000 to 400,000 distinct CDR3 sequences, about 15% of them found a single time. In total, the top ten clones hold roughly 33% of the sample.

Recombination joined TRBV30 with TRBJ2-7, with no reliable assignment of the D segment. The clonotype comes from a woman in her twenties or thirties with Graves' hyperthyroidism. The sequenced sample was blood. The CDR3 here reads CASDLGYEQYF. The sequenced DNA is TGTGCCTCCGACCTGGGGTACGAGCAGTACTTC.